These 5 T cell receptor beta chains share one sample of origin, sequenced in a study of blood T cell repertoires in COVID-19. Produced via immunoSEQ multiplex PCR; TCRdb's table is partial and in-frame only. The repertoire holds around 300,000 clones, with around nine tenths as singletons. Material: PBMCs or T cells enriched from blood (not recorded which). The receptors were sampled from a woman in her forties who had recovered from COVID-19.

The DNA for the CDR3 is TGTGCCAGCAGTGACCCGCTAGCGGGAGAGGAGACCCAGTACTTC. Its translation: CASSDPLAGEETQYF. This chain joins TRBV25-1 and TRBJ2-5; 10 bases agree with TRBD2. CDR1 MGHDK and CDR2 SYGVNS come from the germline V gene. The V gene end was trimmed by 3 bases and the J gene end by 5 bases; junction bases not matched to a gene: 6. This CDR3 contains 15 residues.

This chain uses TRBV3-1 (or the pseudogene TRBV3-2) with TRBJ1-1; D may be TRBD1 (5 bases). CDR3 length: 15 amino acids. The germline gives CDR1 LGHDT, CDR2 YNNKEL (reference sequence). V lost 1 base, J lost 1 base, and 10 bases lay in between. The CDR3 here is CASSQVNRRNTEAFF. The CDR3 DNA follows: TGTGCCAGCAGCCAAGTGAACAGGCGGAACACTGAAGCTTTCTTT.

There are a few counts of this clone. The chain has TRBV3-1 (or the pseudogene TRBV3-2) and TRBJ2-3; 11 positions match TRBD2. V lost 4 bases, J lost 3 bases, and 12 bases stayed unmatched. The CDR3 contains 18 residues. Germline CDR1 and CDR2: LGHDT and YNNKEL (reference sequence). CDR3 bases: TGTGCCAGCAGCCGCCACCATACTAGCGGGAGTAGGACAGATACGCAGTATTTT. Amino acids: CASSRHHTSGSRTDTQYF.

The chain combines TRBV29-1 with TRBJ2-1; 11 positions agree with TRBD2. This CDR3 has 16 residues. V was pared by 2 bases and J by 4 bases, with 7 bases of the junction left unmatched. Germline V gene data show CDR1 as SQVTM and CDR2 as ANQGSEA. The CDR3, as DNA: TGCAGCGTTGAACTAGCGGGAGGAATGGCGTACAATGAGCAGTTCTTC. Translation: CSVELAGGMAYNEQFF.

This clone showed up just a few times. V is TRBV19 and J is TRBJ1-5; D remains ambiguous. The CDR3 extends over 13 amino acids. Germline V gene data show CDR1 as LNHDA and CDR2 as SQIVND (reference sequence). Trimming left V 5 bases short and J 3 bases short, with 8 bases between. CDR3 in amino acids: CASSVQINQPQHF. CDR3 bases: TGTGCCAGTAGTGTCCAGATCAATCAGCCCCAGCATTTT.